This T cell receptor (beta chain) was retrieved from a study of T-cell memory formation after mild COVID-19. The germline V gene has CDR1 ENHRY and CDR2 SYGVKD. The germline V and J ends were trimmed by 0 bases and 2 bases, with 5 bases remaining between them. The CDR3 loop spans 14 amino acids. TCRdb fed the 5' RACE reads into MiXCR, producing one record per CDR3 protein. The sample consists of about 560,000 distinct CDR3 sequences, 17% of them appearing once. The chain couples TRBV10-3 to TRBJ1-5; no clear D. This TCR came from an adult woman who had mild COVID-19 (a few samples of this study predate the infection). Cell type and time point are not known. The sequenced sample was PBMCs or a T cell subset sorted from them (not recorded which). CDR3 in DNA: TGTGCCATCAGTGAGTCTCCTCGCAATCAGCCCCAGCATTTT. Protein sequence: CAISESPRNQPQHF.